The text below deals with one T cell receptor (beta chain). This sample stems from a study of blood T cell repertoires in COVID-19. Study-wide context: The samples span acute and convalescent COVID-19 from the United States, Italy and Spain. PBMCs, B-cell-depleted T cells, or T cells were the source of the cDNA or gDNA that made up the material.

The method was immunoSEQ multiplex PCR; TCRdb's version includes in-frame clones alone and lacks a portion of them. The sample contains around 310,000 clones, 88% of which appear only once. The CDR3 covers 17 residues. With 3 bases clipped from V and 2 bases from J, the junction kept 10 bases outside the gene matches. Germline assignment: CDR1 SNHLY and CDR2 FYNNEI. This chain connects TRBV2 to TRBJ2-3; 8 nucleotides agree with TRBD2. This TCR was recovered from a young man who had recovered from COVID-19. Sequencing was performed on PBMCs or T cells enriched from blood (not recorded which). This CDR3 reads CASSDLGAGASTDTQYF. The CDR3 nucleotides are TGTGCCAGCAGTGATTTAGGAGCGGGGGCCTCCACAGATACGCAGTATTTT.